This TCR beta chain was observed in a study of T-cell reconstitution after alpha-beta-depleted transplantation in children. Study-level findings and limits: Expanded graft clones numbering several hundred reportedly gave rise to alpha-beta T cells about two months after transplant. High day-60 TCRbeta diversity in some patients came from surviving recipient T cells and thymic progenitors. Most T-cell counts and diversity one year after the transplant came from T cells that were newly produced.

CDR3 length: 12 residues. The V gene lost 5 bases and the J gene lost 3 bases, with 9 bases spanning the gap. Germline loops: CDR1 DFQATT, CDR2 SNEGSKA (reference sequence). Researchers prepared the TCRbeta library using unique molecular identifiers, the study reports. A single record per CDR3 protein comes from TCRdb applying MiXCR to the PCR reads. The top ten hold over 2.5% of the sample, which has approximately 250,000 distinct CDR3 sequences, 25% seen once. This clonotype showed up many times. Its antigen remains unknown. Sequences were derived from PBMCs, sampled before TCRalphabeta/CD19-depleted stem cell transplant. This receptor was taken from a girl aged 2-9 years with Fanconi anemia, due to receive a stem cell transplant. The chain joins TRBV20-1 to TRBJ2-3; the D is unclear. The DNA for the CDR3 is TGCAGTGCTTCGGGCGCTACAGATACGCAGTATTTT. Its translation is CSASGATDTQYF.